The rows below give T cell receptor beta chains drawn from one sample of a study of blood T cell repertoires in COVID-19. Method: immunoSEQ multiplex PCR; TCRdb's copy keeps in-frame clones and lacks some. The sample lists tens of thousands of clones, roughly 90% seen once, with about 16% in the top ten. The specimen sequenced was peripheral blood. These receptors were collected from a male donor with acute or convalescent COVID-19. The CDR3 runs from the conserved cysteine through the conserved F or W. The D gene is left open where the match is weak. Only some rows state a clone size, as once, few, many or a class for expanded clones.

abundance: NA
j_gene: TRBJ2-7
v_gene: TRBV19
len: 15
d_gene: NA
CDR3nt: TGTGCCAGTAGTGCCGTTTTTCAGAGGGTCTACGAGCAGTACTTC
CDR3aa: CASSAVFQRVYEQYF

abundance: NA
j_gene: TRBJ2-6
v_gene: TRBV19
len: 15
d_gene: NA
CDR3nt: TGTGCCAGTATCCCAGGGCGGAGTGGGGCCAACGTCCTGACTTTC
CDR3aa: CASIPGRSGANVLTF

abundance: NA
j_gene: TRBJ2-5
v_gene: TRBV2
len: 14
d_gene: NA
CDR3nt: TGTGCCAGCCGGGAATCGTTGGGCCAAGAGACCCAGTACTTC
CDR3aa: CASRESLGQETQYF

abundance: NA
j_gene: TRBJ1-1
v_gene: TRBV4-2
len: 15
d_gene: NA
CDR3nt: TGTGCCAGCAGCCGCCATAACGTGGGGGGCACTGAAGCTTTCTTT
CDR3aa: CASSRHNVGGTEAFF

abundance: NA
j_gene: TRBJ1-4
v_gene: TRBV9
len: 16
d_gene: TRBD1
CDR3nt: TGTGCCAGCAGCGCGGACAGGGGGCGCGTTGGGGAAAAACTGTTTTTT
CDR3aa: CASSADRGRVGEKLFF

abundance: NA
j_gene: TRBJ1-2
v_gene: TRBV21-1
len: 17
d_gene: NA
CDR3nt: TGTGCCAGCAGCAAACAGCAGGGCGGTCATTCCGGAGGGGGCTACACCTTC
CDR3aa: CASSKQQGGHSGGGYTF

abundance: NA
j_gene: TRBJ2-5
v_gene: TRBV9
len: 16
d_gene: TRBD1
CDR3nt: TGTGCCAGCAGCGTAGGAGGGGACAGTTACCAAGAGACCCAGTACTTC
CDR3aa: CASSVGGDSYQETQYF

abundance: NA
j_gene: TRBJ2-1
v_gene: TRBV27
len: 13
d_gene: NA
CDR3nt: TGTGCCAGCACCGCCGGACAATACAATGAGCAGTTCTTC
CDR3aa: CASTAGQYNEQFF

abundance: NA
j_gene: TRBJ2-1
v_gene: TRBV5-4
len: 15
d_gene: TRBD1
CDR3nt: TGTGCCAGCAGCCCGGGACAGAATAACCACAATGAGCAGTTCTTC
CDR3aa: CASSPGQNNHNEQFF

abundance: NA
j_gene: TRBJ1-2
v_gene: TRBV30
len: 12
d_gene: NA
CDR3nt: TGTGCCCGGGGTTCAGGGGAACTCGGCTACACCTTC
CDR3aa: CARGSGELGYTF

abundance: NA
j_gene: TRBJ1-5
v_gene: TRBV19
len: 14
d_gene: NA
CDR3nt: TGTGCCAGTAGTTATCCAGCCCCGGGGCAGCCCCAGCATTTT
CDR3aa: CASSYPAPGQPQHF

abundance: few
j_gene: TRBJ2-1
v_gene: TRBV12-3/TRBV12-4
len: 13
d_gene: TRBD2
CDR3nt: TGTGCCAGCAGTGCTACTAGCGGCCATGAGCAGTTCTTC
CDR3aa: CASSATSGHEQFF

abundance: NA
j_gene: TRBJ1-6
v_gene: TRBV7-9
len: 16
d_gene: NA
CDR3nt: TGTGCCAGCAGCCTACAGGGAAGCTCCTATAATTCACCCCTCCACTTT
CDR3aa: CASSLQGSSYNSPLHF

abundance: NA
j_gene: TRBJ1-2
v_gene: TRBV2
len: 16
d_gene: TRBD1
CDR3nt: TGTGCCAGCAGTCGGGACAGGGGGGCTCTTAACTATGGCTACACCTTC
CDR3aa: CASSRDRGALNYGYTF

abundance: few
j_gene: TRBJ2-1
v_gene: TRBV11-3
len: 12
d_gene: NA
CDR3nt: TGTGCCAGCAGCGTTACAGGGTTTGAGCAGTTCTTC
CDR3aa: CASSVTGFEQFF

abundance: NA
j_gene: TRBJ2-5
v_gene: TRBV2
len: 11
d_gene: NA
CDR3nt: TGTGCCAGCAGCGGAGCGGAGACCCAGTACTTC
CDR3aa: CASSGAETQYF

abundance: NA
j_gene: TRBJ2-7
v_gene: TRBV11-3
len: 14
d_gene: NA
CDR3nt: TGTGCCAGCAGCTTAGATCCGACAGCCTACGAGCAGTACTTC
CDR3aa: CASSLDPTAYEQYF

abundance: NA
j_gene: TRBJ1-1
v_gene: TRBV10-3
len: 14
d_gene: NA
CDR3nt: TGTGCCATCAGCGGGGGGGACGGGCGGACTGAAGCTTTCTTT
CDR3aa: CAISGGDGRTEAFF

abundance: NA
j_gene: TRBJ1-2
v_gene: TRBV5-1
len: 17
d_gene: NA
CDR3nt: TGCGCCAGCAGCTTGGGTGGGACTTCACTTTCTGGCTATGGCTACACCTTC
CDR3aa: CASSLGGTSLSGYGYTF

abundance: NA
j_gene: TRBJ2-1
v_gene: TRBV6-6
len: 12
d_gene: TRBD2
CDR3nt: TGTGCCACAGGACTAGCGGGGGGAGAGCAGTTCTTC
CDR3aa: CATGLAGGEQFF

abundance: NA
j_gene: TRBJ1-2
v_gene: TRBV12-3/TRBV12-4
len: 12
d_gene: TRBD1
CDR3nt: TGTGCCAGCAGGTACGGACAGGGCGGCTACACCTTC
CDR3aa: CASRYGQGGYTF

abundance: NA
j_gene: TRBJ1-2
v_gene: TRBV7-9
len: 13
d_gene: TRBD1
CDR3nt: TGTGCCAGCAGCTCATCCGGGACAGATGGCTACACCTTC
CDR3aa: CASSSSGTDGYTF

abundance: NA
j_gene: TRBJ2-2
v_gene: TRBV5-1
len: 16
d_gene: NA
CDR3nt: TGCGCCAGCAGCTTGTTGGCGGACTCGAACACCGGGGAGCTGTTTTTT
CDR3aa: CASSLLADSNTGELFF

abundance: few
j_gene: TRBJ1-2
v_gene: TRBV4-2
len: 17
d_gene: TRBD1
CDR3nt: TGTGCCAGCAGCCAACTCGGCGGACAGGGATCTAGCCATGGCTACACCTTC
CDR3aa: CASSQLGGQGSSHGYTF

abundance: NA
j_gene: TRBJ2-5
v_gene: TRBV2
len: 15
d_gene: NA
CDR3nt: TGTGCCAGCAGTGAAATCGATGGGGGGCAAGAGACCCAGTACTTC
CDR3aa: CASSEIDGGQETQYF

abundance: NA
j_gene: TRBJ1-5
v_gene: TRBV3-1/TRBV3-2
len: 15
d_gene: NA
CDR3nt: TGTGCCAGCAGCTCACAGGGTTTCGGCAATCAGCCCCAGCATTTT
CDR3aa: CASSSQGFGNQPQHF

abundance: NA
j_gene: TRBJ1-1
v_gene: TRBV11-2
len: 12
d_gene: NA
CDR3nt: TGTGCCAGCAGCTTAGTCGGAGCTGAAGCTTTCTTT
CDR3aa: CASSLVGAEAFF

abundance: NA
j_gene: TRBJ1-2
v_gene: TRBV4-2
len: 15
d_gene: TRBD1
CDR3nt: TGTGCCAGCAGCCCCGGGACAGCAACTAACTATGGCTACACCTTC
CDR3aa: CASSPGTATNYGYTF

abundance: NA
j_gene: TRBJ2-7
v_gene: TRBV2
len: 14
d_gene: NA
CDR3nt: TGTGCCAGCAGTGAATACGACAGCCGCTACGAGCAGTACTTC
CDR3aa: CASSEYDSRYEQYF

abundance: NA
j_gene: TRBJ2-2
v_gene: TRBV19
len: 14
d_gene: TRBD1
CDR3nt: TGTGCCAGTAGTACCGACAGGGTTACGAGGGAGCTGTTTTTT
CDR3aa: CASSTDRVTRELFF

abundance: NA
j_gene: TRBJ1-5
v_gene: TRBV6-5
len: 12
d_gene: NA
CDR3nt: TGTGCCAGCAGGGCAGGGGATCAGCCCCAGCATTTT
CDR3aa: CASRAGDQPQHF

abundance: NA
j_gene: TRBJ1-4
v_gene: TRBV6-2/TRBV6-3
len: 12
d_gene: NA
CDR3nt: TGTGCCAGCAGCCCGGACAGTGAAAAACTGTTTTTT
CDR3aa: CASSPDSEKLFF